The 32 T cell receptor beta chains below come from one sample, sequenced in a study of OX40 agonist ivuxolimab in advanced cancers. Method: immunoSEQ multiplex PCR; TCRdb's copy keeps in-frame clones and lacks some. This table has roughly 35,000 clones, more than 60% appearing once. Source: CD4+ or CD8+ T cells sorted from blood, taken in a trial of the OX40 agonist ivuxolimab. The origin of the receptors is an adult with an advanced solid tumor such as melanoma, head and neck, liver or kidney cancer.

This chain links TRBV5-5 with TRBJ2-5, with 7 bases aligning to TRBD2. In germline, CDR1 is SGHKS, CDR2 YYEKEE (reference sequence). This CDR3 region has 15 residues. V dropped 1 base and J dropped 2; count of bases not matched to a gene: 5. The CDR3 here is CASSLSPGGQETQYF. The CDR3, as DNA: TGTGCCAGCAGCTTGTCCCCGGGGGGACAAGAGACCCAGTACTTC.

The chain carries TRBV2 and TRBJ2-7, with D unclear. Germline CDR1 reads SNHLY; CDR2 reads FYNNEI. V shed 5 bases and J shed 2 bases, with 10 bases lying between them. The CDR3 spans 13 residues. CDR3 in amino acids: CASSTRATYEQYF. The CDR3 coding sequence is TGTGCCAGCAGTACCCGGGCCACCTACGAGCAGTACTTC. Filled out from reference TRBV2 and TRBJ2-7, the complete variable domain reads EPEVTQTPSHQVTQMGQEVILRCVPISNHLYFYWYRQILGQKVEFLVSFYNNEISEKSEIFDDQFSVERPDGSNFTLKIRSTKLEDSAMYFCASSTRATYEQYFGPGTRLTVT.

J is TRBJ1-1 and V is TRBV5-1; 8 bases fit TRBD1. Germline V gene data show CDR1 as SGHRS and CDR2 as YFSETQ. The CDR3 has 14 residues. The V gene end was trimmed by 4 bases and the J gene end by 9 bases; junction bases not matched to a gene: 11. CDR3 nucleotides: TGCGCCAGCAGCACTACCCAGGGGGCGCAGAAAGCTTTCTTT. This translates into CASSTTQGAQKAFF.

The chain carries TRBV5-4 and TRBJ2-4; tentatively, D is TRBD1 (6 bases). This CDR3 has 17 residues. The V gene's germline CDR1 is SGHNT and CDR2 YYREEE (reference sequence). Deletions cut 4 bases from V and 0 bases from J, with 17 bases between. The CDR3 nucleotides read TGTGCCAGCAGCCAGGGGCCCCTCGAACTAGCCAAAAACATTCAGTACTTC. Encoded protein: CASSQGPLELAKNIQYF.

There are a few counts of this clone. The chain links TRBV6-1 to TRBJ1-6; 7 bases map to TRBD1. CDR1 is MNHNS, CDR2 SASEGT, per germline. The CDR3 spans 14 residues. After removal of 1 base from V and 6 bases from J, the junction contained 0 bases not matched to a gene. The CDR3 coding sequence is TGTGCCAGCAGTGAAGGACAGGGTAATTCACCCCTCCACTTT. Translating gives CASSEGQGNSPLHF.

The chain has TRBV7-2 and TRBJ2-7; TRBD2 matches 14 bases. V lost 4 bases, J lost 6 bases, and 17 bases stayed unmatched. The CDR3 is 19 residues long. CDR1 and CDR2 from the germline V gene are SGHTA and FQGNSA. CDR3 sequence (DNA): TGTGCCAGCAGCTGGGGGACTAGCGGGGGAAGAAGGGAAGGACCCGAGCAGTACTTC. Translation: CASSWGTSGGRREGPEQYF.

V and J are TRBV6-1 and TRBJ1-1; 7 positions agree with TRBD1. CDR1 and CDR2 (germline): MNHNS, SASEGT. The ends lost 9 bases at V and 0 bases at J; junction bases unmatched: 4. The CDR3 is 13 amino acids. CDR3 nucleotide sequence: TGTGCCAGTAGGGGGCAGCTGAACACTGAAGCTTTCTTT. The encoded protein is CASRGQLNTEAFF.

This sequence joins TRBV27 and TRBJ2-1, with D possibly TRBD2 on 5 matching bases. Germline V gives CDR1 MNHEY, CDR2 SMNVEV (reference sequence). The CDR3 loop spans 13 amino acids. V was trimmed by 3 bases and J by 3 bases, leaving 6 bases between them. Here the CDR3 DNA reads TGTGCCAGCAGTTTTCGGGGCTACAATGAGCAGTTCTTC. It specifies CASSFRGYNEQFF.

This clone was picked up a small number of times. The rearrangement joins TRBV7-9 to TRBJ2-2, with D unclear. Germline V gene sequence: CDR1 SEHNR, CDR2 FQNEAQ (reference sequence). V was pared by 7 bases and J by 0 bases, with 18 bases between. This CDR3 is built from 17 residues. CDR3 DNA sequence: TGTGCCAGCACCCTAAAGGGTCTGGCATCGAACACCGGGGAGCTGTTTTTT. Its translation is CASTLKGLASNTGELFF.

The chain uses TRBV19 and TRBJ1-6; D not certain. V was shortened by 7 bases and J by 0 bases, with 10 bases between the two germline ends. Germline V gives CDR1 LNHDA, CDR2 SQIVND (reference sequence). This CDR3 has 15 residues. CDR3 coding DNA: TGTGCCAGTATTGACACCAGCTCCTATAATTCACCCCTCCACTTT. It yields the protein CASIDTSSYNSPLHF.

The gene calls are TRBV9 and TRBJ2-5; D might be TRBD1 or TRBD2, each matching 6 bases. In germline, CDR1 is SGDLS, CDR2 YYNGEE. V was clipped by 0 bases and J by 2 bases, with 11 bases between them. The CDR3 loop spans 15 amino acids. The CDR3 is CASSVVPGAQETQYF. The CDR3 DNA sequence: TGTGCCAGCAGCGTAGTTCCGGGGGCACAAGAGACCCAGTACTTC. The full variable domain, with the rest looked up from reference TRBV9 and TRBJ2-5, is DSGVTQTPKHLITATGQRVTLRCSPRSGDLSVYWYQQSLDQGLQFLIQYYNGEERAKGNILERFSAQQFPDLHSELNLSSLELGDSALYFCASSVVPGAQETQYFGPGTRLLVL.

The rearrangement uses TRBV29-1 and TRBJ2-1; TRBD2 matches 9 bases. The ends lost 5 bases at V and 1 base at J; junction bases unmatched: 9. CDR3 length: 16 residues. CDR1 is SQVTM, CDR2 ANQGSEA, per germline. DNA for the CDR3: TGCAGCGTTCGTGGCGGGGGGGCCAGTTCCTACAATGAGCAGTTCTTC. It is translated as CSVRGGGASSYNEQFF.

V usage is TRBV7-3 and J usage is TRBJ1-1; unclear D gene. Trimming stripped 5 bases from V and 5 bases from J, with 15 bases between. The CDR3 sequence is 14 residues long. Germline V gene lookup returns CDR1 SGHTA and CDR2 FQGTGA. CDR3 sequence reads: CASSQPGSGTEAFF. The CDR3 coding sequence is TGTGCCAGCAGCCAGCCGGGATCGGGGACTGAAGCTTTCTTT.

This chain links TRBV5-1 with TRBJ2-7; tentatively, D is TRBD1 (5 bases). The CDR3 extends over 14 amino acids. Germline V gene sequence: CDR1 SGHRS, CDR2 YFSETQ. The germline V and J ends were trimmed by 2 bases and 0 bases, with 9 bases remaining between them. Written as DNA, the CDR3 is TGCGCCAGCAGCTTTGACAGCTACTCCTACGAGCAGTACTTC. It yields the protein CASSFDSYSYEQYF.

The genes are TRBV5-1 and TRBJ2-5; TRBD2 agrees at 7 bases. The germline V gene encodes CDR1 SGHRS and CDR2 YFSETQ. The CDR3 totals 14 residues. Trimming cost V 0 bases and J 9 bases; bases outside gene matches: 8. CDR3 nucleotide sequence: TGCGCCAGCAGCTTGGATACAACGGCGGGGGCCCAGTACTTC. Protein: CASSLDTTAGAQYF.

This clone was detected once. The chain joins TRBV9 to TRBJ2-7; D remains ambiguous. V lost 0 bases, J lost 4 bases, and 11 bases lay in between. Looked up from germline, CDR1 is SGDLS and CDR2 is YYNGEE. CDR3 length equals 14 residues. For the CDR3, the DNA is TGTGCCAGCAGCGTAGCTGGCACCGCTTACGAGCAGTACTTC. Protein: CASSVAGTAYEQYF.

The gene calls are TRBV28 and TRBJ1-3, with 7 bases aligning to TRBD1. CDR3 length equals 16 residues. The junction had 10 bases not matched to a gene; V was cut back by 7 bases and J by 1 base. From germline, CDR1 is MDHEN and CDR2 SYDVKM. CDR3 bases: TGTGCCAGCATCCTCCTGGGACAGCGTTCTGGAAACACCATATATTTT. Its protein product is CASILLGQRSGNTIYF.

This clone has more than one count but fewer than ten. J is TRBJ1-2 and V is TRBV7-6; TRBD1 agrees at 8 bases. CDR1 is SGHVS and CDR2 is FNYEAQ in the germline V gene. The trim removed 5 bases at V and 5 bases at J, leaving 13 bases unmatched. The CDR3 runs to 16 residues. The CDR3 bases are TGTGCCAGCAGCCCGCGCACGACAGGGGACTTATATGGCTACACCTTC. It specifies CASSPRTTGDLYGYTF.

This clone was seen a single time. CDR3 loop: CATTPGIGLYGYTF. The CDR3 DNA reads as TGTGCCACTACCCCAGGGATTGGCCTCTATGGCTACACCTTC. The chain couples TRBV7-6 to TRBJ1-2, with D maybe TRBD1 (5 bases). V lost 10 bases, J lost 4 bases, and 19 bases lay in between. The germline V gene has CDR1 SGHVS and CDR2 FNYEAQ. The CDR3 runs 14 residues.

This clone has more than one count but fewer than ten. The V call is TRBV2, the J call TRBJ2-1; weak D call: TRBD2 (5 bases). V was shortened by 4 bases and J by 6 bases, with 10 bases between the two germline ends. This CDR3 contains 13 residues. Germline V gives CDR1 SNHLY, CDR2 FYNNEI. CDR3 sequence (DNA): TGTGCCAGCAGTGGGGAGACCTTCAATGAGCAGTTCTTC. This gives the protein CASSGETFNEQFF.

V usage is TRBV6-4 and J usage is TRBJ2-7; 8 bases match TRBD1. The V segment lost 0 bases and the J segment 4 bases; nucleotides outside the gene matches: 8. The CDR3 length is 16 residues. Germline V gives CDR1 MRHNA, CDR2 SNTAGT. CDR3 loop: CASSDSYPRQGYEQYF. The CDR3 DNA is TGTGCCAGCAGTGACTCGTACCCCCGACAGGGGTACGAGCAGTACTTC.

CDR3 DNA: TGCAGCCACCATAAGGGGGCCGGTGAAGCTTTCTTT. Amino acid sequence: CSHHKGAGEAFF. The V and J genes are TRBV29-1 and TRBJ1-1, with 7 bases aligning to TRBD1. Trimming removed 8 bases from V and 7 bases from J; junction bases left unmatched: 10. Germline V lookup: CDR1 SQVTM, CDR2 ANQGSEA. This CDR3 spans 12 amino acids.

CDR3 sequence: CSVGIVADTQYF. For the CDR3, the DNA is TGCAGCGTCGGTATCGTAGCAGATACGCAGTATTTT. The V gene is TRBV29-1, the J gene TRBJ2-3, with no clear D. Per germline, CDR1 SQVTM and CDR2 ANQGSEA. V lost 6 bases and J lost 4, with 11 bases in between. The CDR3 loop spans 12 amino acids.

This clone was found once. The chain carries TRBV7-8 and TRBJ2-7; D remains ambiguous. This CDR3 is 12 amino acids long. Germline values: CDR1 SGHVS, CDR2 FQNEAQ. Trimming cost V 2 bases and J 5 bases, with 7 bases left between them. The CDR3 bases are TGTGCCAGCAGCTTACACGGAAACGAGCAGTACTTC. Its translation is CASSLHGNEQYF.

The V and J genes are TRBV5-1 and TRBJ2-3; weak D call: TRBD2 (5 bases). CDR1 and CDR2 (germline): SGHRS, YFSETQ. This CDR3 has 15 amino acids. V dropped 3 bases and J dropped 3 bases, with 14 bases sitting between them. CDR3 DNA sequence: TGCGCCAGCAGCTCAGCACTAGTTCAAACAGATACGCAGTATTTT. Translation gives CASSSALVQTDTQYF.

The chain links TRBV5-1 to TRBJ2-6; D not certain. Germline assignment: CDR1 SGHRS and CDR2 YFSETQ. The germline V and J ends were trimmed by 2 bases and 6 bases, with 18 bases remaining between them. The CDR3 consists of 17 residues. The CDR3 reads CASSFQDPSLTANVLTF. The CDR3 DNA sequence: TGCGCCAGCAGCTTTCAGGATCCCTCTTTGACGGCCAACGTCCTGACTTTC.

CDR3 DNA sequence: TGCAGCGTTGGACATGCCTGGGCTGAAGCTTTCTTT. This encodes CSVGHAWAEAFF. The gene calls are TRBV29-1 and TRBJ1-1; D ambiguous. CDR1 SQVTM and CDR2 ANQGSEA come from the germline V gene. Trimming pared 4 bases from V and 6 bases from J, leaving 12 bases between. This CDR3 is 12 amino acids long.

The chain carries TRBV19 and TRBJ2-5; the D gene is possibly TRBD1 (7 bases). The germline gives CDR1 LNHDA, CDR2 SQIVND (reference sequence). The CDR3 totals 15 residues. Trimming shortened V by 3 bases and J by 2 bases, and 13 bases separated the two germline ends. CDR3 bases: TGTGCCAGTAGTATGTCTGCGGGACAGCAAGAGACCCAGTACTTC. Encoded protein: CASSMSAGQQETQYF. Supplemented by reference TRBV19 and TRBJ2-5, the full variable domain reads DGGITQSPKYLFRKEGQNVTLSCEQNLNHDAMYWYRQDPGQGLRLIYYSQIVNDFQKGDIAEGYSVSREKKESFPLTVTSAQKNPTAFYLCASSMSAGQQETQYFGPGTRLLVL.

The chain links TRBV29-1 to TRBJ2-7; 13 positions match TRBD2. The ends lost 6 bases at V and 0 bases at J; junction bases unmatched: 11. There are 17 residues in the CDR3. CDR1 and CDR2 (germline): SQVTM, ANQGSEA. As DNA, the CDR3 is TGCAGCGTGGACGGACTAGCGGGGGCCAGGAGCTCCTACGAGCAGTACTTC. Translated: CSVDGLAGARSSYEQYF.

V is TRBV11-2 and J is TRBJ1-2; 8 bases line up with TRBD1. This CDR3 has 14 residues. The V gene's germline CDR1 is SGHAT and CDR2 FQNNGV. With V trimmed by 1 base and J by 2 bases, 0 bases remained unmatched. Here the CDR3 DNA reads TGTGCCAGCAGCTTAGGGACAGGGAACTATGGCTACACCTTC. This translates into CASSLGTGNYGYTF.

This clone was observed once. The V and J genes are TRBV29-1 and TRBJ1-2, with D perhaps matching TRBD1 (6 bases). The CDR3 consists of 13 residues. Germline V gives CDR1 SQVTM, CDR2 ANQGSEA. V was clipped by 6 bases and J by 3 bases, with 14 bases between them. CDR3 protein: CSVRTVRDYGYTF. CDR3 DNA: TGCAGCGTGAGGACAGTACGAGACTATGGCTACACCTTC. The full variable domain, its missing parts supplied by reference TRBV29-1 and TRBJ1-2, is SAVISQKPSRDICQRGTSLTIQCQVDSQVTMMFWYRQQPGQSLTLIATANQGSEATYESGFVIDKFPISRPNLTFSTLTVSNMSPEDSSIYLCSVRTVRDYGYTFGSGTRLTVV.

This rearrangement joins TRBV5-4 to TRBJ2-7; TRBD1 aligns across 11 bases. CDR3 length equals 15 residues. Per germline, CDR1 SGHNT and CDR2 YYREEE (reference sequence). V was pared by 4 bases and J by 7 bases, with 10 bases of the junction left unmatched. The CDR3 DNA sequence: TGTGCCAGCAGCCCCTGGACAGGGGGCCGGGAAGAGCAGTACTTC. The encoded protein is CASSPWTGGREEQYF.